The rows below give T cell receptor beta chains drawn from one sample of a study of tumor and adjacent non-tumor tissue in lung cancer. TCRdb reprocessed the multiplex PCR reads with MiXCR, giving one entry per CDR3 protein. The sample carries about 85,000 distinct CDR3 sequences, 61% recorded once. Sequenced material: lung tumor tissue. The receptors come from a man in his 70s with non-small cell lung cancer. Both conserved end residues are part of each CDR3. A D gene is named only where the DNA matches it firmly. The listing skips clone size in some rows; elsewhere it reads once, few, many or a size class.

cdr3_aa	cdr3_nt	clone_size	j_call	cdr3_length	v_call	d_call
CASMGQDTGELFF	TGCGCCAGCATGGGTCAGGACACCGGGGAGCTGTTTTTT	.	TRBJ2-2	13	TRBV10-2	.
CASSYTGTGSTGANVLTF	TGTGCCAGCAGTTACACCGGGACAGGGTCCACTGGGGCCAACGTCCTGACTTTC	.	TRBJ2-6	18	TRBV28	TRBD1
CASSLDRGAYEQYF	TGTGCCAGCAGCCTGGACAGGGGGGCCTACGAGCAGTACTTC	many	TRBJ2-7	14	TRBV5-4	TRBD1
CASRGADTQYF	TGTGCCAGCAGAGGGGCAGATACGCAGTATTTT	medium-sized	TRBJ2-3	11	TRBV11-2	.
CSARLRDGDEDTQYF	TGCAGTGCTAGACTCCGGGACGGGGATGAGGATACGCAGTATTTT	.	TRBJ2-3	15	TRBV20-1	.
CASSPLNTEEPFF	TGTGCCAGCAGTCCTTTGAACACCGAGGAGCCGTTTTTT	.	TRBJ2-2	13	TRBV11-3	.
CAGSYSRRGGTEAFF	TGTGCCGGCAGTTACTCGAGAAGGGGCGGCACTGAAGCTTTCTTT	many	TRBJ1-1	15	TRBV6-5	.
CAISLDGGAFF	TGTGCCATCAGCTTAGACGGGGGAGCTTTCTTT	.	TRBJ1-1	11	TRBV11-2	.
CTGSPMRPRGELFF	TGTACCGGCAGCCCAATGAGACCACGTGGGGAGCTGTTTTTT	.	TRBJ2-2	14	TRBV11-2	.
CASNSGGGSWEQYF	TGTGCCAGCAACTCCGGGGGGGGGTCTTGGGAGCAGTACTTC	.	TRBJ2-7	14	TRBV6-5	TRBD2